This entry is about one T cell receptor (beta chain). Its specificity is unknown. Time point described: patch test 3, about 24 weeks after DPC sensitization. This sample's treatment: therapeutic diphenylcyclopropenone sensitization with weekly scalp DPC. The CDR3 length is 12 residues. The data are from a study of human T cells and chemical hapten exposure. Notes on the study in general: Expanded TCRs grouped into significantly more large CDR3 similarity clusters than controls produced.

The library tagged individual cDNA molecules with unique molecular identifiers. TCRdb re-called the RACE reads with MiXCR, one entry per CDR3 protein. This table holds about 120,000 distinct CDR3 sequences, 11% found once. The sequencing here drew on whole blood, taken in connection with sensitization to the hapten diphenylcyclopropenone (DPC). The chain combines TRBV21-1 with TRBJ1-2; the table's D call, TRBD1, has no DNA check behind it. TRBV21-1 is flagged as a pseudogene. This TCR was sampled from a woman between 45 and 65 years old with alopecia areata. Some clones in this sample may be carry-over from other donors' samples. This CDR3 is CATGTGHYGYTF. CDR3 nucleotides: TGTGCCACCGGGACAGGGCACTATGGCTACACCTTC.